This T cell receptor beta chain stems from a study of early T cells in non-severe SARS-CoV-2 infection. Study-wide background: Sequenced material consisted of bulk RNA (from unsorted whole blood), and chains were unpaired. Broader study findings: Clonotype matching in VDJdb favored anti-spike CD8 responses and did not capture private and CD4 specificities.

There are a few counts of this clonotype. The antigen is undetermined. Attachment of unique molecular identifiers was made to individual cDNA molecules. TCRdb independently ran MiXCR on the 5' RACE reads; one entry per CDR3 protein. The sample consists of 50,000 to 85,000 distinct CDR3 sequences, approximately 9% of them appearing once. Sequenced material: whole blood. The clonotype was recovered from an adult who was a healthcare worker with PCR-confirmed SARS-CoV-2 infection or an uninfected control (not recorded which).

For the CDR3, the DNA is TGCGCCAGCAGGGGAGGGACAGCCGGGGAGCTGTTTTTT. Translating gives CASRGGTAGELFF. The gene calls are TRBV5-1 and TRBJ2-2; D is perhaps TRBD1 or TRBD2 (7 bases each). CDR1 SGHRS and CDR2 YFSETQ come from the germline V gene. With 5 bases removed from V and 6 bases from J, the gap between germline ends came to 11 bases. The CDR3 is 13 amino acids.